This T cell receptor (beta chain) was captured by sequencing in a study of T cell repertoires in cytomegalovirus infection. Study-level information: In public TCR beta signatures, there were indications of both CMV infection and matching HLA type. Study results and limitations: Clonotypes of TCR beta that were HLA-C-restricted and CMV-specific dominated the ex vivo response. The cumulative frequency of public TCR beta families identified carriers of CMV plus the relevant HLA.

The CDR3 runs 12 residues. V was cut by 6 bases and J by 5 bases, with 7 bases left in between. The germline V gene encodes CDR1 SGHTA and CDR2 FQGTGA. In TCRdb, the reads were re-called with MiXCR into one record per CDR3 protein. The data contain about 920,000 distinct CDR3 sequences, roughly 30% of them singletons. Worth noting for this clonotype: Its matching antigen is unknown.

Sample: cultured CD8+ T cells from PBMCs, taken from culture after CMV antigen stimulation. The rearrangement uses TRBV7-3 and TRBJ1-4; no firm D call. This clonotype was sampled from a human donor in good health (CMV status not recorded). Some clones in this sample may be carry-over from other donors' samples. The CDR3 region is CASRGLNEKLFF. The CDR3 nucleotides are TGTGCCAGCAGAGGTTTGAATGAAAAACTGTTTTTT.